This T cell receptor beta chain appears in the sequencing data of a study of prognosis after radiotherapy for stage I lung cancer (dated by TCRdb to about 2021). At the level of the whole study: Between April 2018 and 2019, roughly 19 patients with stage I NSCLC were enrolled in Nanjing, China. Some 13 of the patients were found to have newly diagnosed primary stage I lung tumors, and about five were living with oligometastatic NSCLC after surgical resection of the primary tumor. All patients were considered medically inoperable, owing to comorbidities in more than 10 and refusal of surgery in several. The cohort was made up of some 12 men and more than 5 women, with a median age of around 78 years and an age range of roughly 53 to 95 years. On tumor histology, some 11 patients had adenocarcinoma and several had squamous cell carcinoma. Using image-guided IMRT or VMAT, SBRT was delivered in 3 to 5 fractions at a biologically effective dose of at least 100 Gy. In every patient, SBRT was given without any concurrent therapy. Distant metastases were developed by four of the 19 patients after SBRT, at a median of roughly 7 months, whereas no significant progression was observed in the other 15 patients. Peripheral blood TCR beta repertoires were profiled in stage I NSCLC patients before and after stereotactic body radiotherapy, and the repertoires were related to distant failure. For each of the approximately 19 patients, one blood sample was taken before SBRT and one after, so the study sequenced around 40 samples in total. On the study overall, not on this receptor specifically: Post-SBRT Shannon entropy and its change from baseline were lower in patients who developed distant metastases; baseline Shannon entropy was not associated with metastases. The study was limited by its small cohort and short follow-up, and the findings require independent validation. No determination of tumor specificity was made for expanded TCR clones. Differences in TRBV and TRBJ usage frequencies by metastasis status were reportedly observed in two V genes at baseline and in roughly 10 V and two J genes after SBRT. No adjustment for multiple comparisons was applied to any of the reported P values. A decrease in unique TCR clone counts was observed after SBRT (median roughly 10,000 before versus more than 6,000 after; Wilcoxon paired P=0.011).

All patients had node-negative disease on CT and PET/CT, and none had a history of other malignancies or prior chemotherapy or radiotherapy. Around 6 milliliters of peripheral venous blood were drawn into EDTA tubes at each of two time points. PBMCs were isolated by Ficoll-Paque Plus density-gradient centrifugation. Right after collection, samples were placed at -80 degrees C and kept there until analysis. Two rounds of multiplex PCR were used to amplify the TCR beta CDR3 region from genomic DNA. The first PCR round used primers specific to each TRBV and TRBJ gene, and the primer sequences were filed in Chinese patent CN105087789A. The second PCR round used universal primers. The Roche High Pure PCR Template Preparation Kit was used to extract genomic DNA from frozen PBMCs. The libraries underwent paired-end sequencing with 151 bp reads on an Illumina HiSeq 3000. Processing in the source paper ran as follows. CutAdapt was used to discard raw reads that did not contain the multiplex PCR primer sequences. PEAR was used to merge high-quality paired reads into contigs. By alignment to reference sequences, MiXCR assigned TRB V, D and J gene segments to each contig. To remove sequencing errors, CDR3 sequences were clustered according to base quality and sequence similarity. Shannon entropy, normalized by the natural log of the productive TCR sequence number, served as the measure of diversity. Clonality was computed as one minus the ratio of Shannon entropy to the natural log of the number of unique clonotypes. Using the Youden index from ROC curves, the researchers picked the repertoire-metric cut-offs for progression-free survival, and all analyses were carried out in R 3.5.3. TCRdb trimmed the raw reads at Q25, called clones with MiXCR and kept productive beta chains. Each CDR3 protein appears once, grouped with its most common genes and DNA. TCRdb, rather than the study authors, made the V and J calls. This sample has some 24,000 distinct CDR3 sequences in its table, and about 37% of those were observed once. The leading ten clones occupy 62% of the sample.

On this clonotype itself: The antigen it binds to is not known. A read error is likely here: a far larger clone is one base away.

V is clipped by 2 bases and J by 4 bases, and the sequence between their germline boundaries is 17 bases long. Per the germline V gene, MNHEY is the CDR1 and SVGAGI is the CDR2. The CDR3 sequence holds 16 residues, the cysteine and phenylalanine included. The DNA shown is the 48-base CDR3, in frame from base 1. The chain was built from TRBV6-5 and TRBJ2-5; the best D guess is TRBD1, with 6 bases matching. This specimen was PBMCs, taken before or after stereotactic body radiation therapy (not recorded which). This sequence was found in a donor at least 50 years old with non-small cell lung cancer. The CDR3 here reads CASSYRNGQLSETQYF. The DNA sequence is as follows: TGTGCCAGCAGTTACCGGAATGGACAGCTGTCAGAGACCCAGTACTTC.